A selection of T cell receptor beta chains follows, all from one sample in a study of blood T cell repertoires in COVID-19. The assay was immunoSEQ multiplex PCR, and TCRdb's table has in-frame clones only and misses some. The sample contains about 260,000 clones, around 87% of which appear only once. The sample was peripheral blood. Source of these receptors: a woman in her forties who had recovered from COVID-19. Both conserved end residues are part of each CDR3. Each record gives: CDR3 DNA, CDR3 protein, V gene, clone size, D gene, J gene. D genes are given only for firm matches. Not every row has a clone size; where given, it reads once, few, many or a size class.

cdr3_nt: TGCGCCAGCAGCCAGGCTGACAGGCGGGCTAATGAAAAACTGTTTTTT; cdr3_aa: CASSQADRRANEKLFF; v_call: TRBV4-3; clone_size: once; d_call: NA; j_call: TRBJ1-4
cdr3_nt: TGTGCCAGCAGTCCACGACAGCAAAGGAATCAGCCCCAGCATTTT; cdr3_aa: CASSPRQQRNQPQHF; v_call: TRBV6-5; clone_size: NA; d_call: NA; j_call: TRBJ1-5
cdr3_nt: TGTGCCAGCAGTTACTCGGGGTTTAGGAGGGGAGGTGAGCAGTTCTTC; cdr3_aa: CASSYSGFRRGGEQFF; v_call: TRBV6-2/TRBV6-3; clone_size: NA; d_call: NA; j_call: TRBJ2-1
cdr3_nt: TGTGCCAGCAGCTCACAGTACGAGCAGTACTTC; cdr3_aa: CASSSQYEQYF; v_call: TRBV7-6; clone_size: NA; d_call: NA; j_call: TRBJ2-7
cdr3_nt: TGTGCCAGCAGCTTCTCTCAAGAGGTCGGCTATGGCTACACCTTC; cdr3_aa: CASSFSQEVGYGYTF; v_call: TRBV13; clone_size: NA; d_call: NA; j_call: TRBJ1-2
cdr3_nt: TGTGCCAGCAGCCCTTGGGGGGGGAATGAGCAGTTCTTC; cdr3_aa: CASSPWGGNEQFF; v_call: TRBV5-6; clone_size: NA; d_call: TRBD2; j_call: TRBJ2-1
cdr3_nt: TGCGCCAGCAGCCAAGATTTTGTGCGACAGGGTGAAGGCTACACCTTC; cdr3_aa: CASSQDFVRQGEGYTF; v_call: TRBV4-3; clone_size: once; d_call: TRBD1; j_call: TRBJ1-2
cdr3_nt: TGTGCCAGCTCACCGGGGACAGGCAGCTCCTACAATGAGCAGTTCTTC; cdr3_aa: CASSPGTGSSYNEQFF; v_call: TRBV18; clone_size: NA; d_call: TRBD1; j_call: TRBJ2-1
cdr3_nt: TGTGCCAGCAGGATCCGGGACAGGGGGTATCGGAATGAGCAGTTCTTC; cdr3_aa: CASRIRDRGYRNEQFF; v_call: TRBV5-6; clone_size: NA; d_call: TRBD1; j_call: TRBJ2-1
cdr3_nt: TGTGCCAGCAGCTTAGAAGGGGCCTCGTATGGCTACACCTTC; cdr3_aa: CASSLEGASYGYTF; v_call: TRBV7-2; clone_size: NA; d_call: NA; j_call: TRBJ1-2
cdr3_nt: TGTGCCAGCAGTTACTCGAGGACAGCCTTCTACGAGCAGTACTTC; cdr3_aa: CASSYSRTAFYEQYF; v_call: TRBV6-6; clone_size: NA; d_call: NA; j_call: TRBJ2-7
cdr3_nt: TGTGCCAGCAGCCAATACAGGGACAGCTCCTACGAGCAGTACTTC; cdr3_aa: CASSQYRDSSYEQYF; v_call: TRBV7-8; clone_size: NA; d_call: TRBD1; j_call: TRBJ2-7
cdr3_nt: TGTGCCAGCAGTGAACGACTAGCGGGGGGTCTCCTTGGCGGGGAGCTGTTTTTT; cdr3_aa: CASSERLAGGLLGGELFF; v_call: TRBV6-1; clone_size: NA; d_call: TRBD2; j_call: TRBJ2-2
cdr3_nt: TGTGCCAGCAGTCTCCGGGGGGGGAATGAAAAACTGTTTTTT; cdr3_aa: CASSLRGGNEKLFF; v_call: TRBV6-5; clone_size: NA; d_call: NA; j_call: TRBJ1-4